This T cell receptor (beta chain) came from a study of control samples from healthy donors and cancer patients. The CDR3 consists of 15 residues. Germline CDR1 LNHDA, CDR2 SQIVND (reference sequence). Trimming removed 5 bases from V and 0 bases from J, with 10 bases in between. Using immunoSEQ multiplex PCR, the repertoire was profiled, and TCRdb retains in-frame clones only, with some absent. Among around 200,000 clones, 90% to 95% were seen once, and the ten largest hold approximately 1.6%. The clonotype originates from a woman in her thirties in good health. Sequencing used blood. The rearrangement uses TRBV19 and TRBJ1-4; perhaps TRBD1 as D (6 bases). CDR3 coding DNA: TGTGCCAGTAGTTACCGACAGGCAACTAATGAAAAACTGTTTTTT. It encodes CASSYRQATNEKLFF.